The rows below give T cell receptor beta chains drawn from one sample of a study of shared clonotypes between healthy human individuals. Method: immunoSEQ multiplex PCR; TCRdb's copy keeps in-frame clones and lacks some. The sample consists of roughly 500,000 clones, approximately 79% of them appearing once. Sequencing was done on a sample of PBMCs. These receptors all come from a woman aged 40 to 49 in good health. Some clones in this sample may be carry-over from other donors' samples. The CDR3 runs from the conserved cysteine through the conserved F or W. A D gene is named only where the DNA matches it firmly. Not every row has a clone size; where given, it reads once, few, many or a size class.

j_call v_call clone_size d_call cdr3_nt cdr3_aa
TRBJ1-1 TRBV2 . . TGTGCCAGCAGTGAAATTGGAGGGGCGGAAACTGAAGCTTTCTTT CASSEIGGAETEAFF
TRBJ1-2 TRBV10-3 . TRBD1 TGTGCCATCAGTGACCGTATGTGGGGGACAGGGGGCTGGTCTGGCTACACCTTC CAISDRMWGTGGWSGYTF
TRBJ1-4 TRBV7-2 . . TGTGCCAGCAGCTCCGGACACTCAACTAATGAAAAACTGTTTTTT CASSSGHSTNEKLFF
TRBJ2-5 TRBV9 few . TGTGCCAGCAGCGTAGACCCCAAGGGGTACCAAGAGACCCAGTACTTC CASSVDPKGYQETQYF
TRBJ2-1 TRBV27 . TRBD2 TGTGCCAGCAGTTTATATGGCGGGAGCTCCTACAATGAGCAGTTCTTC CASSLYGGSSYNEQFF
TRBJ1-6 TRBV4-2 many . TGTGCCAGCAGCCAAGATCGAGGGGCAGGACAATCACCCCTCCACTTT CASSQDRGAGQSPLHF
TRBJ2-1 TRBV6-5 few . TGTGCCAGCAGTTACCAAGGTAGCAATGAGCAGTTCTTC CASSYQGSNEQFF
TRBJ2-7 TRBV19 . TRBD1 TGTGCCAGTAGTAGGATTCCGGGACAGGGGGAATACGAGCAGTACTTC CASSRIPGQGEYEQYF
TRBJ2-3 TRBV4-3 . . TGCGCCAGCAGCCAAGTCCCAGATACGCAGTATTTT CASSQVPDTQYF
TRBJ1-6 TRBV27 . . TGTGCCAGCAGTTTAAGGGCGAGCTCCTATAATTCACCCCTCCACTTT CASSLRASSYNSPLHF
TRBJ2-6 TRBV7-3 . . TGTGCCAGCAGCTCTAATTCTGGGGCCAACGTCCTGACTTTC CASSSNSGANVLTF
TRBJ2-3 TRBV7-9 . TRBD2 TGTGCCAGCAGCCGTTGGGCGGGAGAGTTGGATACGCAGTATTTT CASSRWAGELDTQYF
TRBJ2-7 TRBV7-2 . TRBD2 TGTGCCAGCAGCCTAGCGGGGGGGTACGAGCAGTACTTC CASSLAGGYEQYF
TRBJ2-1 TRBV28 . . TGTGCCAGCAGTTTATGGGGGCTAGCACTGGATGAGCAGTTCTTC CASSLWGLALDEQFF
TRBJ2-7 TRBV14 . . TGTGCCAGCAGCCAAGAGGGTCGGTGGCAGGAGCAGTACTTC CASSQEGRWQEQYF
TRBJ1-1 TRBV4-2 . . TGTGCCAGCAGCCAAGAGGGGGCAAACACTGAAGCTTTCTTT CASSQEGANTEAFF
TRBJ2-1 TRBV28 . TRBD2 TGTGCCAGCAGTACCGGGACTAGCGGGAGATCTAATTTGGGGCAGTTCTTC CASSTGTSGRSNLGQFF
TRBJ2-5 TRBV6-6 few . TGTGCCAGCACCCCAATGGGGGGCCGGGAGACCCAGTACTTC CASTPMGGRETQYF
TRBJ2-7 TRBV9 . TRBD2 TGTGCCAGCAGCGCTAGCGGGAGGGCCTCCGAGCAGTACTTC CASSASGRASEQYF
TRBJ2-1 TRBV15 . . TGTGCCACCAGCAGAGATCTGCACAGCCTAGCCTCATACAATGAGCAGTTCTTC CATSRDLHSLASYNEQFF
TRBJ1-4 TRBV19 few . TGTGCCAGTAGTATTCAACGAACAGGGATCACTAATGAAAAACTGTTTTTT CASSIQRTGITNEKLFF
TRBJ1-1 TRBV7-9 few . TGTGCCAGCAGCTTAGTTGAGAACACTGAAGCTTTCTTT CASSLVENTEAFF
TRBJ1-2 TRBV9 . . TGTGCCAGCAGCCACGGACAGCTCTATGGCTACACCTTC CASSHGQLYGYTF
TRBJ2-5 TRBV19 . . TGTGCCAGTAGTGCCTCCCAAGAGACCCAGTACTTC CASSASQETQYF
TRBJ2-1 TRBV7-3 . TRBD2 TGTGCCAGCAGCCAACTAGCGGGAGTGTTAAATGAGCAGTTCTTC CASSQLAGVLNEQFF
TRBJ2-2 TRBV5-1 . TRBD2 TGCGCCAGCCGGACTAGCGGGAGCGTCGCCGGGGAGCTGTTTTTT CASRTSGSVAGELFF
TRBJ2-3 TRBV18 once TRBD2 TGTGCCAGCTCACTCGAACCTAGCGGGAGGGCCCCAGATACGCAGTATTTT CASSLEPSGRAPDTQYF
TRBJ2-7 TRBV18 . TRBD1 TGTGCCAGCTCACCCTTACAGGGGATACGCTCCGAGCAGTACTTC CASSPLQGIRSEQYF
TRBJ2-2 TRBV29-1 few . TGCAGCGTTGAAAGGGGATCGGGGACCGGGGAGCTGTTTTTT CSVERGSGTGELFF
TRBJ2-3 TRBV11-2 . . TGTGCCAGCAGCCCCGGGATCCACTACACAGATACGCAGTATTTT CASSPGIHYTDTQYF